Listed below are T cell receptor beta chains from one sample, sequenced in a study of T cells after yellow fever vaccination. TCRdb itself ran the 5' RACE reads through MiXCR, one entry per CDR3 protein. Here the sample spans approximately 300,000 distinct CDR3 sequences, 8.5% to 10% being singletons. The sample was PBMCs, taken on the day of the first yellow fever vaccination. These TCRs come from a young man who received the YFV17D yellow fever vaccine. The CDR3 runs from the conserved cysteine through the conserved F or W. The D gene is left open where the match is weak. Rows may omit the clone size; those that give it use once, few, many or a size class.

>.|TRBV12-3/TRBV12-4|TRBJ2-6|many
CASSLGFAGANVLTF
TGTGCCAGCAGTTTGGGATTCGCTGGGGCCAACGTCCTGACTTTC
>.|TRBV29-1|TRBJ2-3|medium-sized
CSVGISGRTDTQYF
TGCAGCGTTGGAATTAGCGGAAGGACAGATACGCAGTATTTT
>.|TRBV7-2|TRBJ2-1|many
CASSLEGSRGRKFF
TGTGCCAGCAGCCTAGAGGGGTCCCGGGGCCGAAAGTTCTTC
>TRBD1|TRBV5-5|TRBJ2-7|many
CASSSGQGYEQYF
TGTGCCAGCAGCTCGGGACAGGGCTACGAGCAGTACTTC
>.|TRBV5-1|TRBJ2-2|few
CASSLVLDTGELFF
TGCGCCAGCAGCTTGGTCTTAGACACCGGGGAGCTGTTTTTT
>TRBD1|TRBV15|TRBJ1-3|few
CATSTDRATGNTIYF
TGTGCCACCAGCACCGACAGGGCCACTGGAAACACCATATATTTT
>.|TRBV6-1|TRBJ1-4|.
CASSTAQNSEKLFF
TGTGCCAGCAGCACCGCCCAGAACAGTGAAAAACTGTTTTTT
>.|TRBV4-3|TRBJ1-5|few
CASSQKYNSNQPQHF
TGCGCCAGCAGCCAAAAGTACAATAGCAATCAGCCCCAGCATTTT
>TRBD1|TRBV5-1|TRBJ2-1|few
CASRRQGAVSSYNEQFF
TGCGCCAGCAGGAGACAGGGGGCGGTCAGCTCCTACAATGAGCAGTTCTTC
>.|TRBV20-1|TRBJ2-1|.
CSARRTRGSAYNEQFF
TGCAGTGCTAGAAGGACCAGGGGTTCAGCCTACAATGAGCAGTTCTTC
>.|TRBV5-1|TRBJ1-1|many
CASSGTQNTEAFF
TGCGCCAGCAGCGGAACACAGAACACTGAAGCTTTCTTT
>.|TRBV20-1|TRBJ2-3|.
CSARALTDTQYF
TGCAGTGCTAGGGCGCTCACAGATACGCAGTATTTT
>.|TRBV5-4|TRBJ2-7|.
CASSLDRSTYEQYF
TGTGCCAGCAGCTTGGATAGGAGCACCTACGAGCAGTACTTC
>.|TRBV7-2|TRBJ2-5|few
CASSLGIWIGGETQYF
TGTGCCAGCAGCTTAGGGATCTGGATTGGAGGAGAGACCCAGTACTTC
>TRBD1|TRBV7-3|TRBJ1-1|few
CASSIPGQTTEAFF
TGTGCCAGCAGCATTCCGGGACAGACCACTGAAGCTTTCTTT
>.|TRBV27|TRBJ2-3|few
CASSSQRPSTDTQYF
TGTGCCAGCAGTTCCCAGCGGCCTAGCACAGATACGCAGTATTTT
>.|TRBV7-9|TRBJ2-7|.
CASRADSYEQYF
TGTGCCAGCAGGGCTGACTCTTACGAGCAGTACTTC
>TRBD2|TRBV28|TRBJ2-3|.
CASSISSGGATDTQYF
TGTGCCAGCAGTATTTCTAGCGGGGGGGCCACAGATACGCAGTATTTT
>TRBD2|TRBV11-2|TRBJ2-3|.
CASSFLAGGRSSTDTQSF
TGTGCCAGCAGCTTTCTGGCGGGGGGGCGGTCTAGCACAGATACGCAGTCTTTT
>.|TRBV12-1|TRBJ2-1|.
CASRYLGGVIYNEQFF
TGTGCCAGCAGGTACCTTGGTGGGGTTATCTACAATGAGCAGTTCTTC
>.|TRBV4-3|TRBJ1-4|.
CASSHYGGGNEKLFF
TGCGCCAGCAGCCACTATGGGGGGGGTAATGAAAAACTGTTTTTT
>TRBD1|TRBV15|TRBJ1-2|.
CATSRLQGKVHF
TGTGCCACCAGCAGATTACAGGGGAAGGTCCACTTC
>TRBD2|TRBV7-8|TRBJ2-3|.
CASSSRRLSGGARADTQYF
TGTGCCAGCAGTTCTCGGCGGTTGAGCGGGGGGGCTAGGGCAGATACGCAGTATTTT
>TRBD1|TRBV5-4|TRBJ2-5|few
CASNPGQGPETQYF
TGTGCCAGCAACCCCGGACAGGGGCCAGAGACCCAGTACTTC
>TRBD1|TRBV9|TRBJ2-7|.
CASSPTSTGAREQYF
TGTGCCAGCAGCCCAACATCTACAGGGGCGAGAGAGCAGTACTTC
>TRBD1|TRBV27|TRBJ1-6|.
CASTLGTASPLHF
TGTGCCAGCACCCTCGGGACAGCCTCACCCCTCCACTTT
>.|TRBV20-1|TRBJ1-2|few
CSASMPSGYGYTF
TGCAGTGCTAGTATGCCCTCAGGCTATGGCTACACCTTC
>.|TRBV20-1|TRBJ1-3|.
CSAREYRAGNTIYF
TGCAGTGCTAGAGAATACAGGGCTGGAAACACCATATATTTT
>TRBD1|TRBV4-3|TRBJ1-1|many
CASSHPGQTNTEAFF
TGCGCCAGCAGCCACCCGGGACAGACTAACACTGAAGCTTTCTTT
>.|TRBV20-1|TRBJ1-2|few
CLSTGPLNYGYTF
TGCCTTTCGACAGGACCGCTTAACTATGGCTACACCTTC
>TRBD1|TRBV12-3/TRBV12-4|TRBJ2-5|.
CASSLGLDRANF
TGTGCCAGCAGTTTAGGGTTGGACAGGGCGAACTTC
>TRBD1|TRBV7-9|TRBJ1-2|few
CASSFGRTGVYGYTF
TGTGCCAGCAGCTTTGGGCGGACAGGGGTCTATGGCTACACCTTC
>.|TRBV7-2|TRBJ2-7|few
CASSISRVEQYF
TGTGCCAGCAGCATATCCAGGGTAGAGCAGTACTTC
>TRBD1|TRBV6-1|TRBJ2-7|.
CATTGQIYEQYF
TGTGCCACCACGGGACAGATCTACGAGCAGTACTTC
>.|TRBV4-1|TRBJ2-6|many
CASSQDMANVLTF
TGCGCCAGCAGCCAAGATATGGCCAACGTCCTGACTTTC
>.|TRBV3-1|TRBJ1-1|.
CASSQVRGLNTEAFF
TGTGCCAGCAGCCAAGTAAGGGGGTTGAACACTGAAGCTTTCTTT
>.|TRBV18|TRBJ2-5|few
CASSPSLEETQYF
TGTGCCAGCTCACCCTCTTTAGAAGAGACCCAGTACTTC